This T cell receptor beta chain was recorded in a study of blood T cell repertoires in COVID-19 (dated by TCRdb to 2018 to 2020). Some background on the complete study: The collaborator samples originated in the United States, Italy and Spain and spanned the acute and convalescent phases of COVID-19. Subjects who had been exposed to COVID-19, were actively infected with it, or had recovered from it provided the deeply sampled blood TCRbeta repertoires that made up the dataset. The repertoires were released in a freely available public database meant as a resource for research on the immune response to SARS-CoV-2. The material from the prospective study consisted of cDNA or gDNA derived from T cells, B-cell-depleted T cells, or PBMCs. Where HLA class I and class II types were available, the types were taken from metadata supplied by the sample provider, not from assay-based typing. Nearly every sample came with metadata listing a de-identified subject ID, COVID-19 status, age in years and sex. Samples came from the ongoing ImmuneRACE study (first 160 participants) plus 1,254 subjects from 6 global collaborators.

TCRbeta CDR3 regions were amplified from genomic DNA by means of the immunoSEQ Assay, a bias-controlled multiplex PCR. Processing in the source paper ran as follows. Within the assay, amplification of reference gene primers was used to estimate how many nucleated cells each sample contained. To quantify the absolute abundance of each unique TCRbeta CDR3 rearrangement, sequence reads were collapsed and filtered. For each sample, productive Simpson clonality was calculated as the square root of Simpson's diversity index over productive rearrangements. TCRdb stores this immuneACCESS table with in-frame sequences only. Part of the clones is absent; in the studies checked, under half of the shortfall reflects unresolved V genes, and no reason is known for the rest. The DNA gave D and trimming, while V, J and clone size come from that table. Here the sample has around 200,000 clones; about 87% occur a single time. The ten largest make up about 3% of the sample.

Whole blood was collected in K2EDTA tubes by collaborating institutions according to the institutions' own protocols. For TCRbeta analysis, collaborators shipped samples in one of three forms: frozen whole blood, isolated PBMCs, or DNA extracted from either of those sample types. Broader findings and caveats from the paper: Clinical and demographic metadata were provided uncurated, with the amount varying by source and participant.

The germline V gene encodes CDR1 MDHEN and CDR2 SYDVKM. For this chain, trimming is 6 bases at the V end and 4 bases at the J end, and the number of junction bases without a gene match is 5. There are 13 amino acids in the CDR3, from cysteine to phenylalanine inclusive. Only the CDR3 region is kept as DNA, spanning 39 bases read in frame from base 1. This clone was found a few times. Its antigen has not been determined. Per-base qualities were not stored, and no clone one base away is much larger. The source of this sequence is a man aged 35 to 55 with active or convalescent COVID-19. The chain is encoded by TRBV28 joined to TRBJ1-2; TRBD1 lines up with 7 middle nucleotides. Sample: peripheral blood. The CDR3 amino acid sequence is: CASRSTGSYGYTF. The DNA sequence is TGTGCCAGCAGATCGACAGGGAGCTATGGCTACACCTTC.